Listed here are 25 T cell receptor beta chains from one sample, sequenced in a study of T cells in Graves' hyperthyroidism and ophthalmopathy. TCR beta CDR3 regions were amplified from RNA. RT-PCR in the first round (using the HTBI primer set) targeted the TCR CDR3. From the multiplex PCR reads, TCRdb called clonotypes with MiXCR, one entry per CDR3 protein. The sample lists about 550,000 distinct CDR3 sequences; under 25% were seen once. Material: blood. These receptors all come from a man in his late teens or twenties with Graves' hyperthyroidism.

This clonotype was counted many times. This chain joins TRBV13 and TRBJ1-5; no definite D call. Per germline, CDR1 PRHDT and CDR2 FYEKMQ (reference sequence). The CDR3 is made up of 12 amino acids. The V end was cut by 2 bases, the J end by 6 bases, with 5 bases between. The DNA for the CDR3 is TGTGCCAGCAGCTTATTTAGTCAGCCCCAGCATTTT. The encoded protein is CASSLFSQPQHF.

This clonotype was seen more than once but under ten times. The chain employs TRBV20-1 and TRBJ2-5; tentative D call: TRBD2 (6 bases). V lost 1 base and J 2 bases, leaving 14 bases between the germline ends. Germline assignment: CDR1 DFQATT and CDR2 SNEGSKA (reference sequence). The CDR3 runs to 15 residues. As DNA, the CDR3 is TGCAGTGCTAGAGGGAGGGGCCCAGCGCAAGAGACCCAGTACTTC. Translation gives CSARGRGPAQETQYF.

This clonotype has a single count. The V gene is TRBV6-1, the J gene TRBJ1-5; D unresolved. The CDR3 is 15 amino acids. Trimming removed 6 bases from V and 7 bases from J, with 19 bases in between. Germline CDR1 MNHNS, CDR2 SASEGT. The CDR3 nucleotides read TGTGCCAGCAGACCCGGACCCTTGAACATCCAGCCCCAGCATTTT. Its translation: CASRPGPLNIQPQHF.

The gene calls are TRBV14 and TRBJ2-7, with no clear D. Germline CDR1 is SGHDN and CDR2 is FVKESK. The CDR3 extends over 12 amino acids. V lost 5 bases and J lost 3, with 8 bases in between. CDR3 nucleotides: TGTGCCAGCAGCAACTCGGTCTACGAGCAGTACTTC. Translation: CASSNSVYEQYF.

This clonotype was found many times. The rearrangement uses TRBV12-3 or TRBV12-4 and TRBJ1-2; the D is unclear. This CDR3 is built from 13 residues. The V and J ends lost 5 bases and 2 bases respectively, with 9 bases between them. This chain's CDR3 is CASSRVENYGYTF. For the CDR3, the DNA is TGTGCCAGCAGTCGGGTGGAGAACTATGGCTACACCTTC.

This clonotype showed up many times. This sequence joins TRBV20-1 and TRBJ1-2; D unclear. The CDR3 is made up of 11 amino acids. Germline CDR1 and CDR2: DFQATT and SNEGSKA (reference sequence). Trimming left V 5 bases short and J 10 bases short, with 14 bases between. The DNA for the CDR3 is TGCAGTGCTCGCACGGGATCAGCCTACACCTTC. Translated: CSARTGSAYTF.

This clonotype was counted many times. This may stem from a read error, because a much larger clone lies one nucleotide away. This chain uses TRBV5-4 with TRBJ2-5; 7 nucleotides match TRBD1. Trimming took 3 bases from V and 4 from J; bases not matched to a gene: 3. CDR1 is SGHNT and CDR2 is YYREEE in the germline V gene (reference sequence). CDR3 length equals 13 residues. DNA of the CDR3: TGTGCCAGCAGCTCGACAGGGAGAGAGACCCAGTACTTC. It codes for CASSSTGRETQYF.

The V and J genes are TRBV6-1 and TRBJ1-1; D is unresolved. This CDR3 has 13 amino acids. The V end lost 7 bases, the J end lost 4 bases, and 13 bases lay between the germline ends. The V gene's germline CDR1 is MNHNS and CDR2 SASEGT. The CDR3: CASTPDGITEAFF. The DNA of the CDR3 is TGTGCCAGCACCCCGGACGGAATCACTGAAGCTTTCTTT.

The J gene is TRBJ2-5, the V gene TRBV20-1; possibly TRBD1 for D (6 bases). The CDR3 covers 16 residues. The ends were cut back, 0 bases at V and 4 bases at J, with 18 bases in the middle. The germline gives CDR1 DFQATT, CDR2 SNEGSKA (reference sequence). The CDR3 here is CSARDTLGRGRETQYF. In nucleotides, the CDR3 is TGCAGTGCTAGAGATACCCTGGGCAGGGGAAGAGAGACCCAGTACTTC.

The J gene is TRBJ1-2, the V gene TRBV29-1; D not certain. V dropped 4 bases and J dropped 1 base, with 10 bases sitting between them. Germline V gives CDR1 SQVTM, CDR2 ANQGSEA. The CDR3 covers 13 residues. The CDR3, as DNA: TGCAGCGTTGGGAACAGACTTAACTATGGCTACACCTTC. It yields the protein CSVGNRLNYGYTF.

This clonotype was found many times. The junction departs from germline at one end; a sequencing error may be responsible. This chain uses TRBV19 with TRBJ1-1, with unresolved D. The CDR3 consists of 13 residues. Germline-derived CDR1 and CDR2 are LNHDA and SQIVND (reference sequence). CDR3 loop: CASSLRRNTEAFF. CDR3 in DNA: TGCGCCAGCAGCTTGAGGCGGAACACTGAAGCTTTCTTT.

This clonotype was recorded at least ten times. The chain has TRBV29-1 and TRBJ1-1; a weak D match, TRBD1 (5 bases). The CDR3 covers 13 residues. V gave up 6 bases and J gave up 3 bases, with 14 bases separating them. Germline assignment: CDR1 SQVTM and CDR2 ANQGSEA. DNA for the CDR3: TGCAGCGTATCTCCAGGGACGGACACTGAAGCTTTCTTT. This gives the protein CSVSPGTDTEAFF.

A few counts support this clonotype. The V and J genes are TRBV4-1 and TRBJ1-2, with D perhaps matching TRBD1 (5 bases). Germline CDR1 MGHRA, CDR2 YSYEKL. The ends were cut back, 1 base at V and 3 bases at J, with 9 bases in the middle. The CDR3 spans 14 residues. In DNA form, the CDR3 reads TGCGCCAGCAGCCAAGCGCAGGGATACTATGGCTACACCTTC. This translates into CASSQAQGYYGYTF.

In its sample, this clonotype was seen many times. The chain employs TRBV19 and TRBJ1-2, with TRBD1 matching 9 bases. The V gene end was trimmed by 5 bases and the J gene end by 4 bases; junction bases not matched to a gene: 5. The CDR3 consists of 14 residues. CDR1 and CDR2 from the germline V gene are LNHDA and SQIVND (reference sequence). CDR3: CASSPGTGRYGYTF. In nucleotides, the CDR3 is TGTGCCAGTAGTCCGGGGACAGGGCGCTATGGCTACACCTTC. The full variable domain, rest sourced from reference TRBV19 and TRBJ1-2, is DGGITQSPKYLFRKEGQNVTLSCEQNLNHDAMYWYRQDPGQGLRLIYYSQIVNDFQKGDIAEGYSVSREKKESFPLTVTSAQKNPTAFYLCASSPGTGRYGYTFGSGTRLTVV.

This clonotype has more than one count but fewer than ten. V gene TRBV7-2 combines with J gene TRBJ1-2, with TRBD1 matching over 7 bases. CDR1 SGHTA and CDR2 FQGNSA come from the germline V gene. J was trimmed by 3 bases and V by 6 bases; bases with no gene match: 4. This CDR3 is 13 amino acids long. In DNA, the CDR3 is TGTGCCAGCAGATATGGACAGGACTATGGCTACACCTTC. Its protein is CASRYGQDYGYTF.

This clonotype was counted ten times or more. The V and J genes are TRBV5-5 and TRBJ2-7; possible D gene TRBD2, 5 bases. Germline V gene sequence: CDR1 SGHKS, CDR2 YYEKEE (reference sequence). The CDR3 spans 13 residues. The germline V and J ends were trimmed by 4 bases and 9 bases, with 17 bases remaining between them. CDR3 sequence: CASSLGPQDSQYF. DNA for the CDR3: TGTGCCAGCAGCCTCGGACCTCAGGACTCGCAGTACTTC. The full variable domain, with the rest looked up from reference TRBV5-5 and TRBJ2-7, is DAGVTQSPTHLIKTRGQQVTLRCSPISGHKSVSWYQQVLGQGPQFIFQYYEKEERGRGNFPDRFSARQFPNYSSELNVNALLLGDSALYLCASSLGPQDSQYFGPGTRLTVT.

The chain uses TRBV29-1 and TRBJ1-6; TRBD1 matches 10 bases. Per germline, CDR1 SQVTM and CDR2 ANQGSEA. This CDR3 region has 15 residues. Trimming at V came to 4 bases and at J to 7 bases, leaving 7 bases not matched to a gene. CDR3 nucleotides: TGCAGCGTTGGAGCTGGGGACAGGGGAAATTCACCCCTCCACTTT. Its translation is CSVGAGDRGNSPLHF.

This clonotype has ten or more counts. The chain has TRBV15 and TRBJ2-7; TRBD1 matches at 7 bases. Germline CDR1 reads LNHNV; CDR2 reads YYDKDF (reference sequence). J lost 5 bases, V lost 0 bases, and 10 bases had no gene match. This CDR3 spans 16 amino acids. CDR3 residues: CATSRDRRQGLDEQYF. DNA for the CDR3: TGTGCCACCAGCAGAGATCGAAGACAGGGCCTAGACGAGCAGTACTTC.

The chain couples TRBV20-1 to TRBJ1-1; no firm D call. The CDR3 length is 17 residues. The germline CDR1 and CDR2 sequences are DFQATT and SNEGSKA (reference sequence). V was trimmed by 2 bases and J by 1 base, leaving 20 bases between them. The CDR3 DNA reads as TGCAGTGCTAGACCCCTCCCAGTCGAGCGGGCGAACACTGAAGCTTTCTTT. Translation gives CSARPLPVERANTEAFF.

CDR3 sequence (DNA): TGCGCCAGCAGCTTCGGAGAGGGCTTGAACACTGAAGCTTTCTTT. Protein product: CASSFGEGLNTEAFF. J is TRBJ1-1 and V is TRBV5-1; D is undetermined. CDR1 is SGHRS and CDR2 is YFSETQ in the germline V gene. The CDR3 sequence is 15 residues long. V was shortened by 2 bases and J by 0 bases, with 11 bases between the two germline ends. Supplemented by reference TRBV5-1 and TRBJ1-1, the full variable domain reads KAGVTQTPRYLIKTRGQQVTLSCSPISGHRSVSWYQQTPGQGLQFLFEYFSETQRNKGNFPGRFSGRQFSNSRSEMNVSTLELGDSALYLCASSFGEGLNTEAFFGQGTRLTVV.

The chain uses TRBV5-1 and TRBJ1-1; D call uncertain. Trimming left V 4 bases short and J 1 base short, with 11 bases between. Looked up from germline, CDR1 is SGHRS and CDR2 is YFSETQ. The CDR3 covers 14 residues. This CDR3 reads CASSPMRRNTEAFF. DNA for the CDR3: TGCGCCAGCAGCCCGATGAGGAGGAACACTGAAGCTTTCTTT.

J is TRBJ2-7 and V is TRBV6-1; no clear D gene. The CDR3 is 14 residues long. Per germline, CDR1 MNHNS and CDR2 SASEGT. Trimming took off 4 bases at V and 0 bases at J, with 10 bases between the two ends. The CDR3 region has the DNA TGTGCCAGCAGTGGGACGGTGAACTCCTACGAGCAGTACTTC. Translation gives CASSGTVNSYEQYF.

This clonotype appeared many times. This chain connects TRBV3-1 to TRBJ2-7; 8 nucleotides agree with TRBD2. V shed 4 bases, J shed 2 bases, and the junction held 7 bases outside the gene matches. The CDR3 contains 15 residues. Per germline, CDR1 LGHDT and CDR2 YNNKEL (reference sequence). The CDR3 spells CASSRRGEPTYEQYF. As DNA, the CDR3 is TGTGCCAGCAGCCGGCGGGGGGAGCCAACCTACGAGCAGTACTTC.

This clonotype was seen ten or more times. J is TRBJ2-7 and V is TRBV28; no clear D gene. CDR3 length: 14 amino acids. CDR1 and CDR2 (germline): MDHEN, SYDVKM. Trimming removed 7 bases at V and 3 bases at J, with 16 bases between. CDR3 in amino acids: CASKGGVGGYEQYF. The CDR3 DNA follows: TGTGCCAGCAAGGGTGGGGTTGGTGGCTACGAGCAGTACTTC. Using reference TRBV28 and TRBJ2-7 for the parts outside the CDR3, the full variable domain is DVKVTQSSRYLVKRTGEKVFLECVQDMDHENMFWYRQDPGLGLRLIYFSYDVKMKEKGDIPEGYSVSREKKERFSLILESASTNQTSMYLCASKGGVGGYEQYFGPGTRLTVT.

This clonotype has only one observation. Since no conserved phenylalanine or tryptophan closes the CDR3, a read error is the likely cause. CDR3 residues: CATSRWTGEEAFY. CDR3 sequence (DNA): TGTGCCACCAGTAGGTGGACAGGGGAAGAAGCTTTCTAT. This chain uses TRBV15 with TRBJ1-1, with TRBD1 matching 9 bases. The CDR3 spans 13 residues. CDR1 is LNHNV and CDR2 is YYDKDF in the germline V gene (reference sequence). The trim removed 6 bases at V and 8 bases at J, leaving 7 bases unmatched.